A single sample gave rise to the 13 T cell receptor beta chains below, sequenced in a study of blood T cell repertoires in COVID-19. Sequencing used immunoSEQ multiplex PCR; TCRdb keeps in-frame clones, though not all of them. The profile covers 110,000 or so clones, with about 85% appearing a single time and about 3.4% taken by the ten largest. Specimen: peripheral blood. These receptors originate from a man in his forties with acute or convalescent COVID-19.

CDR3 in DNA: TGTGCCAGCAGTTTCTTCAGGACAGGGACCAGGTCACCCCTCCACTTT. Translating gives CASSFFRTGTRSPLHF. The chain has TRBV6-5 and TRBJ1-6, with 8 bases aligning to TRBD1. Germline CDR1 and CDR2: MNHEY and SVGAGI. This CDR3 is 16 amino acids long. V shed 4 bases, J shed 10 bases, and the junction held 12 bases outside the gene matches.

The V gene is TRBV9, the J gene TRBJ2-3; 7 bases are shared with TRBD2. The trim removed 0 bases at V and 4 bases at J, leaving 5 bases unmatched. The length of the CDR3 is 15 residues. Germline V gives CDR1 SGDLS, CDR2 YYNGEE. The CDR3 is CASSVAHGGADTQYF. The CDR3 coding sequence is TGTGCCAGCAGCGTAGCTCATGGGGGGGCAGATACGCAGTATTTT.

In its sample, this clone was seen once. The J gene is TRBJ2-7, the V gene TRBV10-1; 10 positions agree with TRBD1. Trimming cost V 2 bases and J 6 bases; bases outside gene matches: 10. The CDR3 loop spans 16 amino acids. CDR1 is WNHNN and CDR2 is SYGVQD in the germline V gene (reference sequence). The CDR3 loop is CASSEGTGDQRAEQYF. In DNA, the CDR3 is TGCGCCAGCAGTGAGGGGACAGGGGATCAGAGGGCCGAGCAGTACTTC.

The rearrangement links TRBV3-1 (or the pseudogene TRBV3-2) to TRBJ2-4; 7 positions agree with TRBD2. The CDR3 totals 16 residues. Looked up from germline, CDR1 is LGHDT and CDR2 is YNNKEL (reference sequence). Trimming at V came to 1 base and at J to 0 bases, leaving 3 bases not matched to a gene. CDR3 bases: TGTGCCAGCAGCCAAGGGGGGGGACTAGCCAAAAACATTCAGTACTTC. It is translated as CASSQGGGLAKNIQYF.

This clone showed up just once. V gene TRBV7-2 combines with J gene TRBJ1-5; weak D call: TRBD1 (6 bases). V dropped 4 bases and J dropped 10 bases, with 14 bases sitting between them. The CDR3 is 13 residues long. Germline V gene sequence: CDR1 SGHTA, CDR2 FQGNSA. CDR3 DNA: TGTGCCAGCAGCTCCGTACAGGGTATTCCCCAGCATTTT. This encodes CASSSVQGIPQHF.

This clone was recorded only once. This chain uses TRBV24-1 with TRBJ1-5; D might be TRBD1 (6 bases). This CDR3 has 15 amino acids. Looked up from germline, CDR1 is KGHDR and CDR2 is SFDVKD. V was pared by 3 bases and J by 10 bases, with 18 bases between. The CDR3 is CATSDPGAAGDPQHF. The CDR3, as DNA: TGTGCCACCAGTGATCCAGGGGCTGCTGGGGATCCCCAGCATTTT.

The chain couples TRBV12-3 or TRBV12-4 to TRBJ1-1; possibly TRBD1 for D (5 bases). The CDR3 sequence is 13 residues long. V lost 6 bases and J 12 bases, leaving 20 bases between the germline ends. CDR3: CASSLGLDRQTFF. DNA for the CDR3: TGTGCCAGCAGCCTGGGACTTGATCGGCAGACTTTCTTT.

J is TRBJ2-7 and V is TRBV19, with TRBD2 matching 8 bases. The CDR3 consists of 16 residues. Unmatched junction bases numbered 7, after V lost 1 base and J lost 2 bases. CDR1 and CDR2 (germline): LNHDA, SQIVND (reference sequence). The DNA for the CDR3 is TGTGCCAGTAGTATAGGAGCTAGCGGGCGACCCTACGAGCAGTACTTC. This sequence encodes CASSIGASGRPYEQYF. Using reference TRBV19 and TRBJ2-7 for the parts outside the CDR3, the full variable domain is DGGITQSPKYLFRKEGQNVTLSCEQNLNHDAMYWYRQDPGQGLRLIYYSQIVNDFQKGDIAEGYSVSREKKESFPLTVTSAQKNPTAFYLCASSIGASGRPYEQYFGPGTRLTVT.

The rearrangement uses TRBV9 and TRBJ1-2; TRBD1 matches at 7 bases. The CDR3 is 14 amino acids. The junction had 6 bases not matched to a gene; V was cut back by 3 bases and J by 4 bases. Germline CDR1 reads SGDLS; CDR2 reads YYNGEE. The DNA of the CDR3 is TGTGCCAGCAGCGGGTCGGGACAGTTCTATGGCTACACCTTC. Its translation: CASSGSGQFYGYTF.

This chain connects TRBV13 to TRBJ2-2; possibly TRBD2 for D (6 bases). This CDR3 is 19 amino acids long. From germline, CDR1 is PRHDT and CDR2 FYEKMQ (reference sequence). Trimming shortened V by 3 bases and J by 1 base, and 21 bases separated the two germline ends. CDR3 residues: CASSFVGGSWDRNTGELFF. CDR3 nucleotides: TGTGCCAGCAGCTTCGTTGGGGGGAGTTGGGACCGGAACACCGGGGAGCTGTTTTTT. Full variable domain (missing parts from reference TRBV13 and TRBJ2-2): AAGVIQSPRHLIKEKRETATLKCYPIPRHDTVYWYQQGPGQDPQFLISFYEKMQSDKGSIPDRFSAQQFSDYHSELNMSSLELGDSALYFCASSFVGGSWDRNTGELFFGEGSRLTVL.

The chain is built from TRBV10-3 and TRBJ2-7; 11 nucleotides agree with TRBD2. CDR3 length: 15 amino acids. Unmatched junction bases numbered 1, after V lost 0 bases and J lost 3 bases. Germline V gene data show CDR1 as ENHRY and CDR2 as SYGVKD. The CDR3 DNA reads TGTGCCATCAGTGAGTCTAGCGGGGGGGGCTACGAGCAGTACTTC. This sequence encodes CAISESSGGGYEQYF.

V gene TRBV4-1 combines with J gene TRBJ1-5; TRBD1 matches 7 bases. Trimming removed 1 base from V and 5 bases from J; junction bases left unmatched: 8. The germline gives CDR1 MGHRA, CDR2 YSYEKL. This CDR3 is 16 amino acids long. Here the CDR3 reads CASSQAGGGIDQPQHF. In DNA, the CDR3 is TGCGCCAGCAGCCAAGCGGGAGGGGGCATCGATCAGCCCCAGCATTTT.

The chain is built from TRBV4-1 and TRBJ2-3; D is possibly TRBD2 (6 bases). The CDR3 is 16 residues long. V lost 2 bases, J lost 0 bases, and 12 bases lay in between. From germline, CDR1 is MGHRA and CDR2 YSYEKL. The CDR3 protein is CASSQQTGASTDTQYF. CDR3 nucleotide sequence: TGCGCCAGCAGCCAACAAACGGGAGCTAGCACAGATACGCAGTATTTT.